The rows below give T cell receptor beta chains drawn from one sample of a study of T cell responses to AZD1222 COVID-19 vaccine. The table came from immunoSEQ multiplex PCR; TCRdb's copy has only in-frame clones and leaves some out. The sample holds about 120,000 clones; around 90% are singletons and the top ten take almost 5.5%. The source was peripheral blood, collected on day 0 of AZD1222 vaccination. The source of these receptors is an adult in good health. Both conserved end residues are part of each CDR3. The D gene is left open where the match is weak.

length,V,D,J,CDR3
13,TRBV29-1,NA,TRBJ2-5,CSVEGSHQETQYF
13,TRBV30,NA,TRBJ1-5,CAWSDTYHQPQHF
12,TRBV5-1,NA,TRBJ1-3,CAPFYRTNTIYF
11,TRBV28,NA,TRBJ2-1,CASSFLNEQFF
19,TRBV2,TRBD1,TRBJ1-4,CASSGRARMTGTAGEKLFF
14,TRBV14,NA,TRBJ2-1,CASSQVTAQTQQFF
14,TRBV19,NA,TRBJ1-4,CASALRGTNEKLFF
13,TRBV27,NA,TRBJ1-1,CASSLLGGPEAFF
17,TRBV27,TRBD1,TRBJ2-5,CASRRILWAGGAETQYF
16,TRBV11-1,NA,TRBJ2-5,CASSLVGGSPQETQYF
14,TRBV7-2,TRBD1,TRBJ1-2,CASSAQGPRGSYTF
17,TRBV29-1,NA,TRBJ2-1,CSVDGGAPGGGGNEQFF
15,TRBV11-2,NA,TRBJ2-2,CASSPYRPDTGELFF
15,TRBV3-1/TRBV3-2,NA,TRBJ1-2,CASSQGDRQTHGYTF
19,TRBV3-1/TRBV3-2,TRBD1,TRBJ1-1,CASSQDPLARDRPMTGAFF
15,TRBV7-9,NA,TRBJ1-1,CASTIPGVSDTEAFF
13,TRBV7-2,NA,TRBJ2-7,CASSTGGSYEQYF
13,TRBV27,NA,TRBJ1-1,CASSYTPGTEAFF
15,TRBV19,TRBD1,TRBJ1-6,CASRTTGAPNSPLHF
15,TRBV30,TRBD2,TRBJ2-5,CAWSEGSGGQETQYF
17,TRBV27,NA,TRBJ2-7,CASSFDRLNPRYAEQYF
16,TRBV7-8,NA,TRBJ1-2,CASSSRVAGREDGYTF
10,TRBV2,NA,TRBJ2-5,CASSGETQYF
12,TRBV12-3/TRBV12-4,TRBD2,TRBJ2-7,CASSLSGGEQYF
15,TRBV28,NA,TRBJ2-7,CASSLGGRGGNEQYF
13,TRBV28,NA,TRBJ2-2,CASSPLNTGELFF
13,TRBV6-2/TRBV6-3,NA,TRBJ1-2,CASSTPGKGGYTF
16,TRBV5-6,TRBD1,TRBJ1-2,CASSASGDRERNGYTF
17,TRBV24-1,NA,TRBJ2-6,CANGGGRGPSGANVLTF
15,TRBV27,NA,TRBJ1-2,CASSLKGGRLYGYTF
19,TRBV28,NA,TRBJ2-7,CASIPLSSGSTGSSYEQYF
15,TRBV11-2,NA,TRBJ2-7,CASSTPGASVYEQYF
15,TRBV27,NA,TRBJ1-1,CASRSWVLMNTEAFF
14,TRBV30,TRBD1,TRBJ1-6,CAWVPGQARSPLHF
16,TRBV28,NA,TRBJ1-5,CASSILGQTSNQPQHF
13,TRBV10-3,NA,TRBJ2-7,CAINDGSSYEQYF
12,TRBV6-5,NA,TRBJ2-7,CASSFLGGEQYF
16,TRBV5-1,NA,TRBJ1-2,CASSLTDWADLYGYTF
17,TRBV15,TRBD2,TRBJ2-5,CATSRDRFRLAAETQYF